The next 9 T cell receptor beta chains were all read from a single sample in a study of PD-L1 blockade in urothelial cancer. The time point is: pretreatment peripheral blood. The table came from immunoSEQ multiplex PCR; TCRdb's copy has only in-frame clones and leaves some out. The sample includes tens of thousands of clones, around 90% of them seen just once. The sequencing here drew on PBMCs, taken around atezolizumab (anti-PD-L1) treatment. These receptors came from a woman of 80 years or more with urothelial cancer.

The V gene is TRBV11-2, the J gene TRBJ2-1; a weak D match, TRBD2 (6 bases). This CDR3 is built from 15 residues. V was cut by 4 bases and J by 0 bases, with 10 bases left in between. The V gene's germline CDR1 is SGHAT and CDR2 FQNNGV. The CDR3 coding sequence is TGTGCCAGCAGCTCCCTAGCGAGCTCCTACAATGAGCAGTTCTTC. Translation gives CASSSLASSYNEQFF.

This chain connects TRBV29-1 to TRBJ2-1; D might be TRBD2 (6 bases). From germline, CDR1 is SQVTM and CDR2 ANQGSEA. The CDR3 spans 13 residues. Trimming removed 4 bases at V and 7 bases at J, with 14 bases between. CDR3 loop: CSVGLGGENEQFF. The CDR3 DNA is TGCAGCGTTGGTCTGGGGGGTGAGAATGAGCAGTTCTTC.

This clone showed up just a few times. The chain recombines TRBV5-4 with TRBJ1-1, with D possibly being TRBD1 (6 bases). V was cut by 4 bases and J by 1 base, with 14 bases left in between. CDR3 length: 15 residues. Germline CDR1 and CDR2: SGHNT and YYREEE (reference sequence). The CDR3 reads CASSHLMTGNTEAFF. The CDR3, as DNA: TGTGCCAGCAGCCACCTCATGACAGGGAACACTGAAGCTTTCTTT.

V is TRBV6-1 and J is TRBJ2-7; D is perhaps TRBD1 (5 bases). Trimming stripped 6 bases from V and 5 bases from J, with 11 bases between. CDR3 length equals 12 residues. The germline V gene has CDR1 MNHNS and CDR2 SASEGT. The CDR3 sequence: CASRGRANEQYF. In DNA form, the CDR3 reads TGTGCCAGCAGGGGCAGGGCGAACGAGCAGTACTTC.

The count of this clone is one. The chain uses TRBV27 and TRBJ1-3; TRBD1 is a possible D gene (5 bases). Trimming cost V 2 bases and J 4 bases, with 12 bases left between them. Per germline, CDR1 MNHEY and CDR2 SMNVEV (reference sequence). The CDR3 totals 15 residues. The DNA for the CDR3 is TGTGCCAGCAGTTTAGGAGGGGCTCGCGGAAACACCATATATTTT. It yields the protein CASSLGGARGNTIYF.

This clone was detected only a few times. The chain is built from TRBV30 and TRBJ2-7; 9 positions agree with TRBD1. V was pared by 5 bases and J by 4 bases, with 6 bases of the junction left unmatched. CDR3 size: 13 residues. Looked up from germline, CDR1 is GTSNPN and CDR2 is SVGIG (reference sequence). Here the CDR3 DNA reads TGTGCCTGGGCCACCGGGACAGGGTACGAGCAGTACTTC. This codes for CAWATGTGYEQYF.

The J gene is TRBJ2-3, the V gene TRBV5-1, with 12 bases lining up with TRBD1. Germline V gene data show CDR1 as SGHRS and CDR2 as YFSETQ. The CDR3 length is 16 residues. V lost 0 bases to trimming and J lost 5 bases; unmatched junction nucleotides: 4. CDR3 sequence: CASSLEGTGGKDTQYF. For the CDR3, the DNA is TGCGCCAGCAGCTTGGAAGGGACAGGGGGCAAAGATACGCAGTATTTT. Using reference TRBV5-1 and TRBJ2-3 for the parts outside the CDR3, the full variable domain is KAGVTQTPRYLIKTRGQQVTLSCSPISGHRSVSWYQQTPGQGLQFLFEYFSETQRNKGNFPGRFSGRQFSNSRSEMNVSTLELGDSALYLCASSLEGTGGKDTQYFGPGTRLTVL.

The CDR3 region has the DNA TGTGCCAGCATACGGACAGGCTACAATCAGCCCCAGCATTTT. Translating it yields CASIRTGYNQPQHF. The chain carries TRBV21-1 and TRBJ1-5; the D call of TRBD1 is as the table states it, not checked on the DNA. TRBV21-1 is deemed a pseudogene. The CDR3 loop spans 14 amino acids.

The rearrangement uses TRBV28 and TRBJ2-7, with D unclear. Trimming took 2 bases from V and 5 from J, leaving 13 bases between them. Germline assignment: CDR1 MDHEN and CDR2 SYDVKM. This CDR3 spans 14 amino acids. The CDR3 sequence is CASSLNYPQHEQYF. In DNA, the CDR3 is TGTGCCAGCAGTTTAAACTACCCCCAGCACGAGCAGTACTTC.